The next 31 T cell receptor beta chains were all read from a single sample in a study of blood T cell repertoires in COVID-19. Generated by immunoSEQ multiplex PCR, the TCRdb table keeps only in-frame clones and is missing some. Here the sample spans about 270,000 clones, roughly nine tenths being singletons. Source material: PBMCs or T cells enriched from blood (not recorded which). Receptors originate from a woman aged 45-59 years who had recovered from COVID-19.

The CDR3 DNA follows: TGTGCCAGCAGGGAGGGACAGCTCTTTTCACCCCTCCACTTT. This sequence encodes CASREGQLFSPLHF. V gene TRBV6-5 combines with J gene TRBJ1-6; TRBD1 matches at 7 bases. The V and J ends lost 6 bases and 9 bases, in that order; junction bases with no gene match: 8. The length of the CDR3 is 14 residues. The germline V gene has CDR1 MNHEY and CDR2 SVGAGI.

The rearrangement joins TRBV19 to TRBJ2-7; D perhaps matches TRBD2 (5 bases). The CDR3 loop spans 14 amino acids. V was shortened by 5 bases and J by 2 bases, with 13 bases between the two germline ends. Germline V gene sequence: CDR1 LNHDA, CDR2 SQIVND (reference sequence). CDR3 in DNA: TGTGCCAGTAGTCCAGGCGACTATACCTACGAGCAGTACTTC. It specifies CASSPGDYTYEQYF.

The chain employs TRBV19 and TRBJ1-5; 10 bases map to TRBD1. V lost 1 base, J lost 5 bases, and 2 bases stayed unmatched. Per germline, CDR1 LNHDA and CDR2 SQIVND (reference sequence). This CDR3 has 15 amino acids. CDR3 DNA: TGTGCCAGTAGTATAGGGACAGGGGGTGATCAGCCCCAGCATTTT. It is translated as CASSIGTGGDQPQHF.

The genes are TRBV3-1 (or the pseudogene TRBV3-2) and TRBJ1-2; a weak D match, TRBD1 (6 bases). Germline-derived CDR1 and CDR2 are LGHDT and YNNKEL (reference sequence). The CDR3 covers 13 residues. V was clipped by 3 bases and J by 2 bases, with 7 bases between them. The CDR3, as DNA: TGTGCCAGCAGCCACGGACAGAACTATGGCTACACCTTC. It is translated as CASSHGQNYGYTF.

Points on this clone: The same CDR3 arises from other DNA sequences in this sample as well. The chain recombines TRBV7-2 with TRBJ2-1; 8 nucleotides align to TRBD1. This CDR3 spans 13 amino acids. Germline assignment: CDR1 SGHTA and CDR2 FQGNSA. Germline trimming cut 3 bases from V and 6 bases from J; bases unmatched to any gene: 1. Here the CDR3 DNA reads TGTGCCAGCAGCTTTGACAGGGGCAATGAGCAGTTCTTC. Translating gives CASSFDRGNEQFF.

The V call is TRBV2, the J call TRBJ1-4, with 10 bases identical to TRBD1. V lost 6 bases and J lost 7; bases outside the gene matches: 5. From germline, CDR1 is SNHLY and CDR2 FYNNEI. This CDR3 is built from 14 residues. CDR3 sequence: CASRQTGGVEKLFF. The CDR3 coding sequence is TGTGCCAGCAGGCAGACAGGGGGCGTTGAAAAACTGTTTTTT. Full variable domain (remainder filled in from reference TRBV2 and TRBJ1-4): EPEVTQTPSHQVTQMGQEVILRCVPISNHLYFYWYRQILGQKVEFLVSFYNNEISEKSEIFDDQFSVERPDGSNFTLKIRSTKLEDSAMYFCASRQTGGVEKLFFGSGTQLSVL.

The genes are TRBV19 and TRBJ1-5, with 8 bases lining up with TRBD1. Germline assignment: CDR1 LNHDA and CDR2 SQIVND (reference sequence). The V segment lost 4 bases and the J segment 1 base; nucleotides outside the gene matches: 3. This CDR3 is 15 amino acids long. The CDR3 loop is CASSTDRASNQPQHF. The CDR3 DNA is TGTGCCAGTAGTACGGACAGGGCGAGCAATCAGCCCCAGCATTTT.

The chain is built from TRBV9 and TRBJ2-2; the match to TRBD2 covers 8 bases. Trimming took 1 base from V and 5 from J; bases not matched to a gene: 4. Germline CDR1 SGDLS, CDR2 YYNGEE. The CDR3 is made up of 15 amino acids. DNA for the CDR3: TGTGCCAGCAGCGTATCTAGCGGGCAAACCGGGGAGCTGTTTTTT. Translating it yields CASSVSSGQTGELFF.

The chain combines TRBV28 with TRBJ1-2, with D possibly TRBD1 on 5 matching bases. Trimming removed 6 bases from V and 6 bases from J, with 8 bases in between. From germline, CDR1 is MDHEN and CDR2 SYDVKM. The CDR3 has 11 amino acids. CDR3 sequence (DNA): TGTGCCAGCAGCGGGACTAATGGCTACACCTTC. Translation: CASSGTNGYTF.

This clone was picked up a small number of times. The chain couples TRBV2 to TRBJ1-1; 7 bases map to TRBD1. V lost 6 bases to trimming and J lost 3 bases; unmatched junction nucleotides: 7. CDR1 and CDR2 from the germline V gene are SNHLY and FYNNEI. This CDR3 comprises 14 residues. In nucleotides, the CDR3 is TGTGCCAGCAGCTCACAGGGGTCCCACACTGAAGCTTTCTTT. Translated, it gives CASSSQGSHTEAFF.

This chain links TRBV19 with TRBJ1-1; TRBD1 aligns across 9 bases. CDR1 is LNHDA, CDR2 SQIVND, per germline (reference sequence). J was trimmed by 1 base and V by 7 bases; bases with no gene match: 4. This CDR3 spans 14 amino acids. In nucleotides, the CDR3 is TGTGCCAGTACCTGGGACAGGGAGAACACTGAAGCTTTCTTT. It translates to CASTWDRENTEAFF.

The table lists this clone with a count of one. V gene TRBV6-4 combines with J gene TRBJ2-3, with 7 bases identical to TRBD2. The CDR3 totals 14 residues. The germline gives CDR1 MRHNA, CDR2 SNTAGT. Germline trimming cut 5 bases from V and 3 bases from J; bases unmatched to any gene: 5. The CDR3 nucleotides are TGTGCCAGCAGTTACAGCGGGACGACAGATACGCAGTATTTT. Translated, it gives CASSYSGTTDTQYF.

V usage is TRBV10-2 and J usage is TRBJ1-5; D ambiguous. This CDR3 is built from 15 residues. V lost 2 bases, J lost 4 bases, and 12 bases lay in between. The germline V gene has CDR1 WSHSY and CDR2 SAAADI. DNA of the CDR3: TGCGCCAGCAGTGAGAGTTGGGCAGTTAATCAGCCCCAGCATTTT. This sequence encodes CASSESWAVNQPQHF.

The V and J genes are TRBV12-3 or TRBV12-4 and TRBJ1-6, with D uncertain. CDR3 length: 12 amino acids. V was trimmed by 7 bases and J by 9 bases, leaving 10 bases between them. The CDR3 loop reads CASNSGGSPLHF. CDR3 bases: TGTGCCAGCAACTCAGGAGGTTCACCCCTCCACTTT.

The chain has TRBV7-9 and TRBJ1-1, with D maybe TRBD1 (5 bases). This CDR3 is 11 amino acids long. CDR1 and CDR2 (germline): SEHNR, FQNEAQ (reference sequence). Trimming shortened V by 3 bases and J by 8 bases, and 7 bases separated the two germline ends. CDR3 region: CASSLGLEAFF. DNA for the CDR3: TGTGCCAGCAGCTTGGGACTCGAAGCTTTCTTT. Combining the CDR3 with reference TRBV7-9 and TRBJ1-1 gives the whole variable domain DTGVSQNPRHKITKRGQNVTFRCDPISEHNRLYWYRQTLGQGPEFLTYFQNEAQLEKSRLLSDRFSAERPKGSFSTLEIQRTEQGDSAMYLCASSLGLEAFFGQGTRLTVV.

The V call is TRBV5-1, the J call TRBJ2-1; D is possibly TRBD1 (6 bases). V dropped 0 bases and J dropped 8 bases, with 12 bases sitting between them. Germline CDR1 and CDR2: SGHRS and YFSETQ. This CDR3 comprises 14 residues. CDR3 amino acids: CASSLGQGIDEQFF. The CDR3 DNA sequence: TGCGCCAGCAGCTTGGGTCAGGGGATCGATGAGCAGTTCTTC.

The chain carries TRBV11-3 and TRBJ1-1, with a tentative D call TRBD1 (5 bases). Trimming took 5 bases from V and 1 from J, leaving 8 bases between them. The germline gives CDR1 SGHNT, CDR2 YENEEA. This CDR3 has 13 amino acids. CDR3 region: CASSTTENTEAFF. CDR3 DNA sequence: TGTGCCAGCAGCACGACAGAGAACACTGAAGCTTTCTTT. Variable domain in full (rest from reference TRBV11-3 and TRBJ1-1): EAGVVQSPRYKIIEKKQPVAFWCNPISGHNTLYWYLQNLGQGPELLIRYENEEAVDDSQLPKDRFSAERLKGVDSTLKIQPAELGDSAVYLCASSTTENTEAFFGQGTRLTVV.

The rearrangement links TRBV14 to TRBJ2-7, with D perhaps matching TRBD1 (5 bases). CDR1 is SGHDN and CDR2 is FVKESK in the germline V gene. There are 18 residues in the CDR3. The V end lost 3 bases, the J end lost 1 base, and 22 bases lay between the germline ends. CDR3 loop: CASSHGPTLTDPSYEQYF. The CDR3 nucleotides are TGTGCCAGCAGCCACGGCCCCACATTGACAGATCCTTCCTACGAGCAGTACTTC.

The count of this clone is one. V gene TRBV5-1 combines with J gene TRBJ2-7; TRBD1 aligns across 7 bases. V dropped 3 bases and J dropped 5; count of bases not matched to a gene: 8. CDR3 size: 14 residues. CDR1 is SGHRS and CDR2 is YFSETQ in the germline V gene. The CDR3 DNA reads TGCGCCAGCAGCTCCGACAGGGTGTGGGACGAGCAGTACTTC. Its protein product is CASSSDRVWDEQYF.

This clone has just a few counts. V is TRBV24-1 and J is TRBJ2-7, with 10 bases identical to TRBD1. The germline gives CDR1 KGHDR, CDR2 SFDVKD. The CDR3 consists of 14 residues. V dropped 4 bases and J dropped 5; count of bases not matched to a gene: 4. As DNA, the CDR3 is TGTGCCACCAGTGACCCAGGACAGGGGGACGAGCAGTACTTC. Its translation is CATSDPGQGDEQYF.

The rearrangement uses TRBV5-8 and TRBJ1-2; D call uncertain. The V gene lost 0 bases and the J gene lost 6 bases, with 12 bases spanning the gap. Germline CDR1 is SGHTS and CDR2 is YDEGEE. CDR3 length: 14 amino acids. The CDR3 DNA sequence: TGTGCCAGCAGCTTGGCCCCGCCTCGGGATGGCTACACCTTC. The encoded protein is CASSLAPPRDGYTF.

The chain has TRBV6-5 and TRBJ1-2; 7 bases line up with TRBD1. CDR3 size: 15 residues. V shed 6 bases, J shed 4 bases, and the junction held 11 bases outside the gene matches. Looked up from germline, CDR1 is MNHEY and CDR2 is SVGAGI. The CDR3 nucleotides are TGTGCCAGCAGCACCCAACAGGGGCGCGCCTATGGCTACACCTTC. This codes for CASSTQQGRAYGYTF.

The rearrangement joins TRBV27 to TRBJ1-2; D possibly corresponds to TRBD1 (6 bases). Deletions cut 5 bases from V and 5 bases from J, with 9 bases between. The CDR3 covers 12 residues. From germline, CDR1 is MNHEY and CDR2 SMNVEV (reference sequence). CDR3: CASSPTGYGYTF. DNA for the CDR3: TGTGCCAGCAGTCCCACAGGGTATGGCTACACCTTC.

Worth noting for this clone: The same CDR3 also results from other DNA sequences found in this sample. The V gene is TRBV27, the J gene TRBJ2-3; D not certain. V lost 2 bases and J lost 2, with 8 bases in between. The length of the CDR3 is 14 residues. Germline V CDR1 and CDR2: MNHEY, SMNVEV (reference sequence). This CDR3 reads CASSLGQNTDTQYF. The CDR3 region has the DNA TGTGCCAGCAGTTTAGGGCAGAACACAGATACGCAGTATTTT.

CDR3 DNA sequence: TGTGCCAGCTCAGCGGACACCCCCTACGGGAACACTGAAGCTTTCTTT. Translated, it gives CASSADTPYGNTEAFF. The chain uses TRBV18 and TRBJ1-1, with TRBD1 as a possible D gene (5 bases). This CDR3 comprises 16 residues. CDR1 KGHSH and CDR2 LQKENI come from the germline V gene. Trimming removed 5 bases from V and 1 base from J, with 17 bases in between. The full variable domain, rest sourced from reference TRBV18 and TRBJ1-1, is NAGVMQNPRHLVRRRGQEARLRCSPMKGHSHVYWYRQLPEEGLKFMVYLQKENIIDESGMPKERFSAEFPKEGPSILRIQQVVRGDSAAYFCASSADTPYGNTEAFFGQGTRLTVV.

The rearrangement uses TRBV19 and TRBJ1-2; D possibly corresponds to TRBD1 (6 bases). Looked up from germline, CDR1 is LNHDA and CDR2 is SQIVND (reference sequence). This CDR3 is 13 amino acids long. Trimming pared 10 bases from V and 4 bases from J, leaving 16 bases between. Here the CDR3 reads CATKKGVPYGYTF. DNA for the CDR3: TGTGCCACCAAAAAGGGGGTTCCCTATGGCTACACCTTC.

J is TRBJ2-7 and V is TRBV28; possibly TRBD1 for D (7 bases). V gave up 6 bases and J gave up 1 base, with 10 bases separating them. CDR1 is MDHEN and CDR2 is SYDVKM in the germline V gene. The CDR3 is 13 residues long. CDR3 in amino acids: CASRGGQSYEQYF. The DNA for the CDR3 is TGTGCCAGCAGGGGGGGACAGTCCTACGAGCAGTACTTC. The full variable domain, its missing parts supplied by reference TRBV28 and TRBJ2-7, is DVKVTQSSRYLVKRTGEKVFLECVQDMDHENMFWYRQDPGLGLRLIYFSYDVKMKEKGDIPEGYSVSREKKERFSLILESASTNQTSMYLCASRGGQSYEQYFGPGTRLTVT.

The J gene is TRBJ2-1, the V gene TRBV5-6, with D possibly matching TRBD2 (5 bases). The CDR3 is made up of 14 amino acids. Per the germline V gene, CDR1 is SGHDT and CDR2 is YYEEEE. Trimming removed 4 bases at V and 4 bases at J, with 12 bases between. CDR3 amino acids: CASSAGWEYNEQFF. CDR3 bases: TGTGCCAGCAGCGCCGGGTGGGAGTACAATGAGCAGTTCTTC.

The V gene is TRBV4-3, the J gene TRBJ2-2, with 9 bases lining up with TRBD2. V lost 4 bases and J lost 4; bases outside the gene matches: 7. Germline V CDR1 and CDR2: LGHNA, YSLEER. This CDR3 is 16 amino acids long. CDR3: CASSRYVAGATGELFF. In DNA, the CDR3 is TGCGCCAGCAGCCGATACGTAGCGGGGGCCACCGGGGAGCTGTTTTTT.

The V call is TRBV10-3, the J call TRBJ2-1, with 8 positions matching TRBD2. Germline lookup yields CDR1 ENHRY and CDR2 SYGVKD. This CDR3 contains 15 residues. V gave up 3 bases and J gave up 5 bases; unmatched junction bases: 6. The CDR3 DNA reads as TGTGCCATCAGTGATCCGGGAGGGCCCCACAATGAGCAGTTCTTC. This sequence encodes CAISDPGGPHNEQFF.

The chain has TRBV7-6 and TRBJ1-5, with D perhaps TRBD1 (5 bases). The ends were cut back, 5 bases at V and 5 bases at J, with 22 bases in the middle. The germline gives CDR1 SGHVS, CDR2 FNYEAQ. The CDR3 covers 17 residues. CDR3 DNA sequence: TGTGCCAGCAGCGAAGAGGGGACTATCGGCGGAGATCAGCCCCAGCATTTT. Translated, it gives CASSEEGTIGGDQPQHF.